These 16 T cell receptor beta chains were all obtained from the same sample, sequenced in a study of T cells in Graves' hyperthyroidism and ophthalmopathy. TCR beta CDR3 sequences were amplified from RNA transcripts. With the HTBI primer set, the TCR CDR3 went through a first round of RT-PCR. TCRdb reprocessed the multiplex PCR reads via MiXCR and lists one record per CDR3 protein. The sample lists about 400,000 distinct CDR3 sequences, approximately 14% occurring once. What was sequenced was blood. These receptors were collected from a man younger than 35 with Graves' ophthalmopathy.

This clonotype has ten or more counts. The chain joins TRBV12-3 or TRBV12-4 to TRBJ2-7; D not resolved. The CDR3 sequence is 14 residues long. The germline V and J ends were trimmed by 3 bases and 3 bases, with 12 bases remaining between them. The CDR3 nucleotides read TGTGCCAGCAGTTTCTACCGGACGGACTACGAGCAGTACTTC. The encoded protein is CASSFYRTDYEQYF.

The V gene is TRBV28, the J gene TRBJ2-7, with D possibly TRBD2 on 5 matching bases. CDR1 MDHEN and CDR2 SYDVKM come from the germline V gene. The CDR3 extends over 11 amino acids. V was shortened by 5 bases and J by 9 bases, with 11 bases between the two germline ends. Here the CDR3 DNA reads TGTGCCAGCAGTCAACTACGGGGGCAGTACTTC. It translates to CASSQLRGQYF.

Many counts were recorded for this clonotype. The chain uses TRBV2 and TRBJ2-4; D unclear. CDR3 size: 13 residues. CDR1 and CDR2 from the germline V gene are SNHLY and FYNNEI. V was clipped by 6 bases and J by 6 bases, with 12 bases between them. The CDR3 sequence: CASSPSTRNIQYF. In DNA, the CDR3 is TGTGCCAGCAGCCCCTCGACAAGAAACATTCAGTACTTC.

The table lists this clonotype with many counts. The genes are TRBV20-1 and TRBJ2-3; D is unclear. This CDR3 is built from 14 residues. Per germline, CDR1 DFQATT and CDR2 SNEGSKA (reference sequence). Deletions cut 3 bases from V and 1 base from J, with 11 bases between. The CDR3 spells CSASITSGTDTQYF. The DNA for the CDR3 is TGCAGTGCTAGTATTACCAGCGGCACAGATACGCAGTATTTT.

The CDR3 reads CAISGTGFYEQYF. The CDR3 coding sequence is TGTGCCATCAGTGGGACGGGATTCTACGAGCAGTACTTC. The genes are TRBV10-3 and TRBJ2-7, with TRBD2 as a possible D gene (5 bases). The CDR3 totals 13 residues. The V end was cut by 4 bases, the J end by 3 bases, with 10 bases between. CDR1 is ENHRY and CDR2 is SYGVKD in the germline V gene.

This clonotype was detected a few times. This chain's CDR3 is CASSPELAGGVYTQYF. CDR3 DNA sequence: TGTGCCAGCAGCCCGGAACTAGCGGGGGGGGTGTATACGCAGTATTTT. The chain carries TRBV5-6 and TRBJ2-3; 13 nucleotides align to TRBD2. With V trimmed by 4 bases and J by 7 bases, 9 bases remained unmatched. The germline V gene encodes CDR1 SGHDT and CDR2 YYEEEE. This CDR3 has 16 amino acids.

This clonotype was observed a handful of times. V is TRBV18 and J is TRBJ1-2, with 8 positions matching TRBD1. CDR1 and CDR2 (germline): KGHSH, LQKENI. Trimming took 0 bases from V and 7 from J; bases not matched to a gene: 13. CDR3 length: 17 residues. CDR3 protein: CASSPPAGTGFNGGYTF. The CDR3 coding sequence is TGTGCCAGCTCACCACCTGCCGGGACAGGTTTCAACGGTGGCTACACCTTC.

Ten or more counts support this clonotype. The genes are TRBV20-1 and TRBJ2-7; D gene ambiguous. V was clipped by 1 base and J by 3 bases, with 10 bases between them. The CDR3 spans 13 residues. The germline V gene encodes CDR1 DFQATT and CDR2 SNEGSKA (reference sequence). CDR3 residues: CSARGAGYYEQYF. For the CDR3, the DNA is TGCAGTGCTAGAGGGGCAGGATACTACGAGCAGTACTTC.

This clonotype came up many times. This chain links TRBV2 with TRBJ1-5, with TRBD1 as a possible D gene (5 bases). The V gene lost 3 bases and the J gene lost 0 bases, with 18 bases spanning the gap. Germline CDR1 SNHLY, CDR2 FYNNEI. The CDR3 loop spans 18 amino acids. The CDR3 nucleotides are TGTGCCAGCAGTGAGGGCCACTACGCGGGGGATAGCAATCAGCCCCAGCATTTT. This encodes CASSEGHYAGDSNQPQHF.

Ten or more counts support this clonotype. The chain employs TRBV29-1 and TRBJ1-2, with D tentatively TRBD1 (5 bases). V was trimmed by 7 bases and J by 8 bases, leaving 17 bases between them. The CDR3 has 12 residues. The germline CDR1 and CDR2 sequences are SQVTM and ANQGSEA. The CDR3 bases are TGCAGCGCCCGGGGGGGATCAGAAGGCTACACCTTC. It translates to CSARGGSEGYTF.

This chain links TRBV7-2 with TRBJ2-7, with 7 nucleotides matching TRBD1. V gave up 0 bases and J gave up 1 base; unmatched junction bases: 9. The CDR3 extends over 17 amino acids. Germline-derived CDR1 and CDR2 are SGHTA and FQGNSA. Here the CDR3 DNA reads TGTGCCAGCAGCTTAGCGCTCCCGGGACAGACTTCCTACGAGCAGTACTTC. Protein sequence: CASSLALPGQTSYEQYF. Full variable domain (missing parts from reference TRBV7-2 and TRBJ2-7): GAGVSQSPSNKVTEKGKDVELRCDPISGHTALYWYRQSLGQGLEFLIYFQGNSAPDKSGLPSDRFSAERTGGSVSTLTIQRTQQEDSAVYLCASSLALPGQTSYEQYFGPGTRLTVT.

This clonotype was counted a few times. The rearrangement uses TRBV3-1 and TRBJ1-6, with D possibly matching TRBD1 (6 bases). Trimming cost V 5 bases and J 1 base, with 21 bases left between them. CDR3 size: 19 residues. Germline V gene sequence: CDR1 LGHDT, CDR2 YNNKEL (reference sequence). The CDR3 DNA reads as TGTGCCAGCAGCTTCTCGCGGGGGGGGCTGGGATCCTATAATTCACCCCTCCACTTT. Translated: CASSFSRGGLGSYNSPLHF.

This clonotype was counted ten times or more. Here the CDR3 reads CSASVSYNEQFF. The CDR3, as DNA: TGCAGTGCTTCTGTCTCCTACAATGAGCAGTTCTTC. V gene TRBV20-1 combines with J gene TRBJ2-1; D remains ambiguous. Germline assignment: CDR1 DFQATT and CDR2 SNEGSKA (reference sequence). Trimming removed 5 bases from V and 0 bases from J, with 5 bases in between. The CDR3 has 12 amino acids.

This clonotype occurred many times. The CDR3 nucleotides read TGTGCCAAGGGGGGGCTAGCCACCCCGAACACCGGGGAGCTGTTTTTT. Protein sequence: CAKGGLATPNTGELFF. The V gene is TRBV2, the J gene TRBJ2-2, with D perhaps TRBD2 (7 bases). Trimming left V 10 bases short and J 0 bases short, with 18 bases between. The CDR3 consists of 16 residues. Germline values: CDR1 SNHLY, CDR2 FYNNEI.

This chain connects TRBV18 to TRBJ2-2; the D call may be TRBD1 or TRBD2 (6 bases each). Germline CDR1 is KGHSH and CDR2 is LQKENI. The CDR3 length is 16 residues. V was cut by 2 bases and J by 3 bases, with 13 bases left in between. The CDR3 reads CASSPGGGPYTGELFF. The CDR3 DNA reads as TGTGCCAGCTCACCAGGAGGGGGGCCGTACACCGGGGAGCTGTTTTTT.

This clonotype was picked up many times. The CDR3 here is CASSEITGPSNQPQHF. The DNA of the CDR3 is TGTGCCAGCAGTGAAATTACCGGACCTAGCAATCAGCCCCAGCATTTT. This chain uses TRBV6-1 with TRBJ1-5; D call uncertain. Trimming shortened V by 2 bases and J by 0 bases, and 11 bases separated the two germline ends. Germline V gene lookup returns CDR1 MNHNS and CDR2 SASEGT. The CDR3 extends over 16 amino acids.